This T cell receptor beta chain was identified in a study of cytomegalovirus exposure and HLA in healthy donors. General observations from the study: Whilst most TCR sequences proved rare, a subset of public TCRs occurred across many donors. The study flagged some 180 TCR beta chains as cytomegalovirus-associated.

The V gene's germline CDR1 is KGHSH and CDR2 LQKENI. Trimming at V came to 8 bases and at J to 3 bases, leaving 8 bases not matched to a gene. The CDR3 runs to 14 residues. This clone has a handful of counts. No antigen is known for it. These donors were members of the approximately 120-subject validation cohort, a group separate from the roughly 670-subject first cohort. Repertoires were generated with immunoSEQ multiplex PCR, while TCRdb's copy carries only in-frame clones and drops some. The table includes 150,000 to 250,000 clones, around 83% detected once. The TCR originated in a woman aged 25 to 39 in good health and CMV-seropositive. The sample was PBMCs. The J gene is TRBJ1-2, the V gene TRBV18; 8 bases agree with TRBD1. The CDR3 nucleotides read TGTGCCAGCCGCGGGGCAGGGGGCTACTATGGCTACACCTTC. This codes for CASRGAGGYYGYTF.